This T cell receptor (beta chain) is drawn from a study of cytomegalovirus exposure and HLA in healthy donors. The study's findings and limits: In a later analysis, the majority of CMV-associated beta chains seemingly showed HLA restriction. According to the study, 180 or so TCR beta chains were cytomegalovirus-associated.

With 4 bases removed from V and 3 bases from J, the gap between germline ends came to 20 bases. Germline loops: CDR1 SGHRS, CDR2 YFSETQ. The CDR3 runs to 16 residues. Worth noting for this clone: What it binds is unknown.

The PCR made use of 60 Vbeta and 13 Jbeta primers. Profiling relied on immunoSEQ multiplex PCR, and the TCRdb table lists in-frame clones only, not all of them. The table has roughly 150,000 clones, approximately 80% seen once. The V call is TRBV5-1, the J call TRBJ2-7; possibly TRBD2 for D (6 bases). The specimen was PBMCs. The sequence came from a woman aged 40 to 49 in good health and CMV-seropositive. The CDR3 coding sequence is TGCGCCAGCAGCCCCCGCGGGCAGGGAGGCTTCTACGAGCAGTACTTC. This codes for CASSPRGQGGFYEQYF.